The 24 T cell receptor beta chains below were found in one sample sequenced in a study of response to subunit inactivated influenza vaccine. Each CDR3 protein gets one entry after TCRdb re-called the RT-PCR reads with MiXCR. The sample contains fewer than 550,000 distinct CDR3 sequences, roughly 23% of which appear only once. Sequencing was performed on CD4+ T cells sorted from PBMCs, taken roughly 5 days after vaccination. The origin of the receptors is a man in his fifties or sixties who received an inactivated influenza vaccine.

This clonotype was observed a few times. The chain joins TRBV5-1 to TRBJ2-7; 9 bases line up with TRBD1. This CDR3 is built from 16 residues. Losses at the gene ends were 0 bases for V and 6 bases for J; bases not matched to a gene: 10. From germline, CDR1 is SGHRS and CDR2 YFSETQ. The CDR3 DNA is TGCGCCAGCAGCTTGGTGGGACCGGGACAGGGAACCGAGCAGTACTTC. This sequence encodes CASSLVGPGQGTEQYF.

The chain carries TRBV10-3 and TRBJ2-7; D might be TRBD1 or TRBD2, each matching 7 bases. CDR1 ENHRY and CDR2 SYGVKD come from the germline V gene. V lost 8 bases and J lost 3, with 11 bases in between. CDR3 length equals 12 residues. The CDR3 DNA sequence: TGTGCCATCGGGAGGGACAGCTACGAGCAGTACTTC. Translation: CAIGRDSYEQYF.

The chain is built from TRBV25-1 and TRBJ2-2; perhaps TRBD2 as D (5 bases). Trimming removed 5 bases at V and 4 bases at J, with 14 bases between. The CDR3 spans 15 residues. Germline loops: CDR1 MGHDK, CDR2 SYGVNS. In DNA form, the CDR3 reads TGTGCCAGCAGTTTGAGGGCAGTGGGCACCGGGGAGCTGTTTTTT. This gives the protein CASSLRAVGTGELFF.

This clonotype was seen only a few times. The gene calls are TRBV3-1 and TRBJ2-7; D is uncertain. This CDR3 is 16 amino acids long. The germline gives CDR1 LGHDT, CDR2 YNNKEL (reference sequence). V lost 1 base, J lost 8 bases, and 21 bases lay in between. CDR3 in DNA: TGTGCCAGCAGCCAAGGCCGTGCTTACTCCGATCAACAGCAGTACTTC. This codes for CASSQGRAYSDQQQYF.

This clonotype has more than one count but fewer than ten. V is TRBV20-1 and J is TRBJ2-1; D is unclear. Germline CDR1 and CDR2: DFQATT and SNEGSKA (reference sequence). The CDR3 contains 13 residues. Trimming stripped 6 bases from V and 0 bases from J, with 9 bases between. The CDR3 nucleotides are TGCAGTGCGGGCGGTAACTCCTACAATGAGCAGTTCTTC. It encodes CSAGGNSYNEQFF.

At least ten counts were recorded for this clonotype. The V and J genes are TRBV11-2 and TRBJ2-5, with TRBD1 matching 9 bases. Germline-derived CDR1 and CDR2 are SGHAT and FQNNGV. Trimming removed 5 bases from V and 4 bases from J; junction bases left unmatched: 8. The CDR3 totals 15 residues. The CDR3 region has the DNA TGTGCCAGCAGCATTAACAGGGGGCCGGGAGAGACCCAGTACTTC. Protein sequence: CASSINRGPGETQYF.

This clonotype has ten or more counts. The rearrangement uses TRBV5-1 and TRBJ2-5; 7 bases align to TRBD1. Trimming removed 2 bases from V and 3 bases from J; junction bases left unmatched: 4. CDR3 size: 14 residues. Germline CDR1 SGHRS, CDR2 YFSETQ. The CDR3 loop is CASSFGTAKETQYF. CDR3 nucleotide sequence: TGCGCCAGCAGCTTTGGGACAGCAAAAGAGACCCAGTACTTC.

V gene TRBV6-1 combines with J gene TRBJ2-5; 7 nucleotides line up with TRBD1. CDR1 is MNHNS and CDR2 is SASEGT in the germline V gene. The CDR3 is made up of 13 amino acids. Unmatched junction bases numbered 5, after V lost 8 bases and J lost 2 bases. This CDR3 reads CASRGQAQETQYF. The CDR3 region has the DNA TGTGCCAGCCGAGGACAGGCGCAAGAGACCCAGTACTTC.

This chain joins TRBV19 and TRBJ2-3, with 9 bases fitting TRBD1. CDR3 length: 15 amino acids. CDR1 is LNHDA and CDR2 is SQIVND in the germline V gene (reference sequence). After removal of 7 bases from V and 4 bases from J, the junction contained 9 bases not matched to a gene. CDR3 nucleotide sequence: TGTGCCAGTATGAACAGGGGGCGCTTCTCAGATACGCAGTATTTT. Translated: CASMNRGRFSDTQYF.

The V call is TRBV10-3, the J call TRBJ1-5; tentatively, D is TRBD1 (5 bases). V shed 4 bases and J shed 4 bases, with 5 bases lying between them. Germline V gene sequence: CDR1 ENHRY, CDR2 SYGVKD. The CDR3 is made up of 12 amino acids. The CDR3 sequence is CAISGGNQPQHF. DNA for the CDR3: TGTGCCATCAGTGGGGGGAATCAGCCCCAGCATTTT.

V gene TRBV5-1 combines with J gene TRBJ2-7, with unresolved D. This CDR3 comprises 14 residues. Germline CDR1 reads SGHRS; CDR2 reads YFSETQ. V lost 4 bases and J lost 0, with 11 bases in between. DNA of the CDR3: TGCGCCAGCAGCCGACGGGCAAGCTCCTACGAGCAGTACTTC. It is translated as CASSRRASSYEQYF. Using reference TRBV5-1 and TRBJ2-7 for the parts outside the CDR3, the full variable domain is KAGVTQTPRYLIKTRGQQVTLSCSPISGHRSVSWYQQTPGQGLQFLFEYFSETQRNKGNFPGRFSGRQFSNSRSEMNVSTLELGDSALYLCASSRRASSYEQYFGPGTRLTVT.

This chain uses TRBV6-2 or TRBV6-3 with TRBJ1-2, with TRBD1 matching 9 bases. CDR3 length: 14 amino acids. The V gene's germline CDR1 is MNHEY and CDR2 SVGEGT. Trimming took 5 bases from V and 4 from J; bases not matched to a gene: 5. CDR3 sequence: CASSGTGRVYGYTF. The CDR3, as DNA: TGTGCCAGCAGTGGGACAGGGCGAGTCTATGGCTACACCTTC.

This clonotype was recorded a few times. V gene TRBV7-2 combines with J gene TRBJ1-6, with D unclear. The V end was cut by 3 bases, the J end by 9 bases, with 18 bases between. The CDR3 spans 16 residues. Per the germline V gene, CDR1 is SGHTA and CDR2 is FQGNSA. The CDR3 region is CASSFNGRTLASPLHF. DNA of the CDR3: TGTGCCAGCAGCTTCAACGGTCGGACCTTGGCTTCACCCCTCCACTTT. Full variable domain (outside the CDR3, taken from reference TRBV7-2 and TRBJ1-6): GAGVSQSPSNKVTEKGKDVELRCDPISGHTALYWYRQSLGQGLEFLIYFQGNSAPDKSGLPSDRFSAERTGGSVSTLTIQRTQQEDSAVYLCASSFNGRTLASPLHFGNGTRLTVT.

This clonotype was seen a handful of times. This chain joins TRBV6-1 and TRBJ2-1; the D is unclear. The ends were cut back, 5 bases at V and 8 bases at J, with 7 bases in the middle. The germline gives CDR1 MNHNS, CDR2 SASEGT. CDR3 length: 11 residues. The CDR3 region has the DNA TGTGCCAGCAGTACTTTCGATGAGCAGTTCTTC. It codes for CASSTFDEQFF.

The chain carries TRBV12-3 or TRBV12-4 and TRBJ2-1; TRBD1 matches at 8 bases. Unmatched junction bases numbered 5, after V lost 5 bases and J lost 8 bases. The CDR3 length is 13 residues. Written as DNA, the CDR3 is TGTGCCAGCAGTCCAAGACAGGGGTATGAGCAGTTCTTC. Amino acids: CASSPRQGYEQFF.

This clonotype showed up just a few times. This sequence joins TRBV10-3 and TRBJ1-1, with TRBD1 matching 12 bases. V trimming: 3 bases; J trimming: 4 bases; junction bases outside the gene matches: 6. The CDR3 spans 16 residues. The germline V gene has CDR1 ENHRY and CDR2 SYGVKD. Here the CDR3 DNA reads TGTGCCATCAGTGACAGGGACAGGGGGCCTGGCACTGAAGCTTTCTTT. The encoded protein is CAISDRDRGPGTEAFF.

V is TRBV4-1 and J is TRBJ2-7; tentative D call: TRBD2 (7 bases). This CDR3 contains 16 residues. Germline lookup yields CDR1 MGHRA and CDR2 YSYEKL. Trimming removed 5 bases at V and 9 bases at J, with 26 bases between. The CDR3: CASSTQPQGLAEWQYF. As DNA, the CDR3 is TGCGCCAGCAGCACCCAACCCCAGGGGCTAGCGGAATGGCAGTACTTC.

The chain employs TRBV29-1 and TRBJ2-3; perhaps TRBD2 as D (6 bases). The CDR3 runs 18 residues. V was trimmed by 5 bases and J by 0 bases, leaving 24 bases between them. Germline lookup yields CDR1 SQVTM and CDR2 ANQGSEA. CDR3 residues: CSVILPKAGSPSTDTQYF. As DNA, the CDR3 is TGCAGCGTTATCCTCCCTAAGGCGGGGAGTCCTAGCACAGATACGCAGTATTTT.

The chain joins TRBV10-3 to TRBJ2-1; D possibly corresponds to TRBD1 (6 bases). Trimming took 5 bases from V and 0 from J, leaving 8 bases between them. This CDR3 spans 14 amino acids. The germline CDR1 and CDR2 sequences are ENHRY and SYGVKD. In nucleotides, the CDR3 is TGTGCCATCAGTACAGGGAGCTCCTACAATGAGCAGTTCTTC. Translated, it gives CAISTGSSYNEQFF.

There are a few counts of this clonotype. The rearrangement joins TRBV4-3 to TRBJ2-2, with 7 bases matching TRBD2. V lost 0 bases to trimming and J lost 0 bases; unmatched junction nucleotides: 7. CDR3 length equals 18 residues. CDR1 is LGHNA, CDR2 YSLEER, per germline. The CDR3, as DNA: TGCGCCAGCAGCCAAGATCCTACAGCGGGGACGAACACCGGGGAGCTGTTTTTT. Protein: CASSQDPTAGTNTGELFF.

In this sample, this clonotype turned up many times. A junction boundary mismatches the germline segment, possibly from a read error. This sequence joins TRBV5-1 and TRBJ1-3; D uncertain. The CDR3 is made up of 11 amino acids. Germline V gene sequence: CDR1 SGHRS, CDR2 YFSETQ. The DNA for the CDR3 is TGTGCCAGCAGCTCTGGAAACACCATATATTTT. Protein product: CASSSGNTIYF.

V is TRBV10-3 and J is TRBJ1-1, with 8 bases matching TRBD1. Germline V gene sequence: CDR1 ENHRY, CDR2 SYGVKD. The CDR3 is 14 residues long. The ends lost 7 bases at V and 1 base at J; junction bases unmatched: 5. The CDR3 DNA reads TGTGCCATCATTAGGGACAGGCAGAACACTGAAGCTTTCTTT. Amino acids: CAIIRDRQNTEAFF.

This clonotype was observed a few times. The DNA of the CDR3 is TGCAGTGCTATGGGCAGGGGATATGGCTACACCTTC. Translating gives CSAMGRGYGYTF. The chain couples TRBV20-1 to TRBJ1-2; TRBD1 is a possible D gene (6 bases). Germline V gene data show CDR1 as DFQATT and CDR2 as SNEGSKA (reference sequence). CDR3 size: 12 residues. The V end lost 4 bases, the J end lost 5 bases, and 11 bases lay between the germline ends.

V and J are TRBV20-1 and TRBJ1-5; the D is unclear. In germline, CDR1 is DFQATT, CDR2 SNEGSKA (reference sequence). The CDR3 totals 14 residues. The ends were cut back, 3 bases at V and 4 bases at J, with 13 bases in the middle. CDR3 nucleotide sequence: TGCAGTGCTAGTCGCGGTAACGCGAATCAGCCCCAGCATTTT. Translation: CSASRGNANQPQHF.